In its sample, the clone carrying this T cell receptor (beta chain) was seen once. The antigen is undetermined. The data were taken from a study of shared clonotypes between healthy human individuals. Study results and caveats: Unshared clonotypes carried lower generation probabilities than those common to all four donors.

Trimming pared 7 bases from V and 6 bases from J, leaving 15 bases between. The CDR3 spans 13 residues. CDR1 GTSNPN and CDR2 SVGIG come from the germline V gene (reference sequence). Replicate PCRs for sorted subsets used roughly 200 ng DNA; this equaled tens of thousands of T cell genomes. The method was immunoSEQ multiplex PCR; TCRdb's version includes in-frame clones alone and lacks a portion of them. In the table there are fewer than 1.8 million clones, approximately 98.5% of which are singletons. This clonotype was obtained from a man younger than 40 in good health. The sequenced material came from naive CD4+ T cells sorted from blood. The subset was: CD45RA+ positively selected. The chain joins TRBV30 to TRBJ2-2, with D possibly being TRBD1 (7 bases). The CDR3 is CAYQGEEAGELFF. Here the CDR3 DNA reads TGTGCCTACCAGGGGGAGGAGGCCGGGGAGCTGTTTTTT.